This TCR beta chain emerged from a study of siplizumab effects on memory and regulatory T cells. Whole-study findings and limits: Naive T cells appeared more varied than memory cells and looked like key alloresponse contributors. Only a minority of proliferating CD4+ or CD8+ clones had an assignable naive or memory phenotype, with roughly 80-96% lacking one.

With regard to this clone: Its antigen is not known.

Germline-derived CDR1 and CDR2 are LNHDA and SQIVND (reference sequence). J gave up 10 bases and V 3 bases, and 14 bases lay outside the gene matches. CDR3 length equals 17 residues. Per sample, 10^5 or so TCR templates underwent assay. Produced via immunoSEQ multiplex PCR; TCRdb's table is partial and in-frame only. The table lists roughly 56,000 clones, more than 85% of them singletons. This receptor was identified in a human donor in good health. Sequencing input: CD8+ T cells sorted from blood. The chain couples TRBV19 to TRBJ2-1, with TRBD2 matching 11 bases. The CDR3 here is CASSIKDLAGGVREQFF. CDR3 nucleotide sequence: TGTGCCAGTAGTATTAAGGATTTAGCGGGAGGGGTCCGGGAGCAGTTCTTC.